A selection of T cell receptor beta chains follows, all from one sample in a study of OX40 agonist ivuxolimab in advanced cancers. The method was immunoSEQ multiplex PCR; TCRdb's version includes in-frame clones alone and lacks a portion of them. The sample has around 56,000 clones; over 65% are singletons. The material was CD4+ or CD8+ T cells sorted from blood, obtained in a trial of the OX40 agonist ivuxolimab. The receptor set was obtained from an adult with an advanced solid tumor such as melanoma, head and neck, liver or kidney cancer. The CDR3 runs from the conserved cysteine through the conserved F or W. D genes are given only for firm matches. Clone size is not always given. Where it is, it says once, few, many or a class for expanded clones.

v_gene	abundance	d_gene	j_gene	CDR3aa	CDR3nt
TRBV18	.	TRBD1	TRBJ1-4	CASSSGRGQERGKLFF	TGTGCCAGCTCATCGGGCAGGGGGCAAGAGAGGGGAAAACTGTTTTTT
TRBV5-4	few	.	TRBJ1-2	CASSLYENSYGYTF	TGTGCCAGCAGCCTCTATGAGAACAGCTATGGCTACACCTTC
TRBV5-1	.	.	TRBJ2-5	CASSLAGGGGRQETQYF	TGCGCCAGCAGCTTGGCCGGGGGCGGGGGCCGCCAAGAGACCCAGTACTTC
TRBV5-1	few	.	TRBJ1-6	CASSPGDTDGSPLHF	TGCGCCAGCAGCCCCGGCGACACCGACGGTTCACCCCTCCACTTT
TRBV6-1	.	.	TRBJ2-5	CASSPSQETQYF	TGTGCCAGCAGTCCGAGCCAAGAGACCCAGTACTTC
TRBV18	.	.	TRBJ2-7	CASSLTQGNSYEQYF	TGTGCCAGCTCACTAACACAGGGAAACTCCTACGAGCAGTACTTC
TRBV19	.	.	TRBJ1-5	CASSLGRVGQPQHF	TGTGCCAGTAGTTTGGGAAGGGTCGGTCAGCCCCAGCATTTT
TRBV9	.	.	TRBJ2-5	CASSVAGGPQETQYF	TGTGCCAGCAGCGTAGCGGGGGGCCCTCAAGAGACCCAGTACTTC
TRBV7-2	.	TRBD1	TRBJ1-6	CASSSQGASNSPLHF	TGTGCCAGCAGCTCCCAGGGGGCGAGTAATTCACCCCTCCACTTT
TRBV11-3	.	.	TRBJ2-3	CASSHRNINTDTQYF	TGTGCCAGCAGCCACAGAAATATTAACACAGATACGCAGTATTTT
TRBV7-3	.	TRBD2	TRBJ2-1	CASSSAGANEQFF	TGTGCCAGCAGCTCGGCGGGAGCTAATGAGCAGTTCTTC
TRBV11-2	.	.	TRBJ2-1	CASSHVDRFAQFF	TGTGCCAGCAGCCATGTGGACCGTTTTGCGCAGTTCTTC
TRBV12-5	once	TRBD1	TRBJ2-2	CASGPPGTGVGELFF	TGTGCTAGTGGGCCGCCCGGGACAGGCGTCGGGGAGCTGTTTTTT
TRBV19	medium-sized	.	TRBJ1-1	CASSIHRGSTVSNTEAFF	TGTGCCAGTAGTATACACCGTGGATCCACGGTGTCGAACACTGAAGCTTTCTTT
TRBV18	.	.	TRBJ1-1	CASSPDAGALNTEAFF	TGTGCCAGCTCACCCGACGCGGGGGCGCTTAACACTGAAGCTTTCTTT
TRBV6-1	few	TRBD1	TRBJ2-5	CASSDPDREETQYF	TGTGCCAGCAGCGACCCCGACAGGGAAGAGACCCAGTACTTC
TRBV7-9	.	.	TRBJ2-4	CASSLGQEAKNIQYF	TGTGCCAGCAGCTTGGGGCAGGAAGCCAAAAACATTCAGTACTTC
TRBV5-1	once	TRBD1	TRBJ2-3	CASRALGQGGADTQYF	TGCGCCAGCAGAGCCCTGGGACAGGGTGGCGCAGATACGCAGTATTTT
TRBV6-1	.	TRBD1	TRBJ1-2	CASSRGDSSQGYTF	TGTGCCAGCAGTAGAGGGGACAGCTCTCAGGGCTACACCTTC
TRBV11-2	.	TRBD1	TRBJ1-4	CASSLRQGGKLFF	TGTGCCAGCAGCTTACGACAGGGTGGAAAACTGTTTTTT
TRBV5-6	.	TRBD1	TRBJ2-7	CASSPGTGDRPQYF	TGTGCCAGCTCCCCCGGGACAGGGGACCGACCCCAGTACTTC
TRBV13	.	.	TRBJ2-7	CASNQGGRPGSYEQYF	TGTGCCAGCAACCAGGGGGGGAGGCCGGGTTCCTACGAGCAGTACTTC
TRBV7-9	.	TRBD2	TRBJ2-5	CASSFPSGRETQYF	TGTGCCAGCAGCTTTCCTAGCGGGCGGGAGACCCAGTACTTC
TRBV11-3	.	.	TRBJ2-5	CASSLGIGGGETQYF	TGTGCCAGCAGCTTAGGTATTGGGGGTGGAGAGACCCAGTACTTC
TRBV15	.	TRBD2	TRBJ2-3	CATREGTSRLTDTQYF	TGTGCCACCAGAGAAGGGACTAGCCGACTCACAGATACGCAGTATTTT
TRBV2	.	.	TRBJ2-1	CASSLGLLRYNEQFF	TGTGCCAGCAGCCTCGGACTACTCCGATACAATGAGCAGTTCTTC
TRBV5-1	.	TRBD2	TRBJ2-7	CASSRGLAGGPTNEQYF	TGCGCCAGCAGCAGGGGACTAGCGGGAGGGCCGACCAACGAGCAGTACTTC
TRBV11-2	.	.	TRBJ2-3	CASSSLPAPTDTQYF	TGTGCCAGCAGCTCCTTACCCGCCCCCACAGATACGCAGTATTTT
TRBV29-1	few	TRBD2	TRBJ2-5	CSAMGLAGWKETQYF	TGCAGCGCGATGGGACTAGCGGGATGGAAGGAGACCCAGTACTTC
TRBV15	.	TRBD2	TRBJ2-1	CATSRDSSGGFSSYNEQFF	TGTGCCACCAGCAGAGATTCTAGCGGGGGGTTTAGCTCCTACAATGAGCAGTTCTTC
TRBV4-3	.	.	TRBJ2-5	CASSHGTQETQYF	TGCGCCAGCAGCCATGGGACCCAAGAGACCCAGTACTTC
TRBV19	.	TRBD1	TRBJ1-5	CASNSDRASNQPQHF	TGTGCCAGTAATTCCGACAGGGCCAGCAATCAGCCCCAGCATTTT
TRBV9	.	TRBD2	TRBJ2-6	CASSPRLAGGSSGANVLTF	TGTGCCAGCAGCCCTCGCTTAGCGGGGGGTAGCTCTGGGGCCAACGTCCTGACTTTC